A single sample is the source of the 10 T cell receptor beta chains below, sequenced in a study of T cells after yellow fever vaccination. TCRdb re-analysed the 5' RACE reads in MiXCR, keeping a single row per CDR3 protein. Of about 260,000 distinct CDR3 sequences detected, about 3.9% appear once; the ten largest clones hold 15% to 20%. The specimen comprised PBMCs, sampled 15 days after the yellow fever booster vaccination. The origin of the receptors is a man younger than 35 who received the YFV17D yellow fever vaccine.

In its sample, this clonotype was seen many times. The chain recombines TRBV18 with TRBJ2-1; no clear D gene. Germline V lookup: CDR1 KGHSH, CDR2 LQKENI. The CDR3 has 11 amino acids. V lost 6 bases, J lost 10 bases, and 10 bases lay in between. CDR3 loop: CASSPGGEQFF. As DNA, the CDR3 is TGTGCCAGCTCCCCAGGCGGCGAGCAGTTCTTC. Using reference TRBV18 and TRBJ2-1 for the parts outside the CDR3, the full variable domain is NAGVMQNPRHLVRRRGQEARLRCSPMKGHSHVYWYRQLPEEGLKFMVYLQKENIIDESGMPKERFSAEFPKEGPSILRIQQVVRGDSAAYFCASSPGGEQFFGPGTRLTVL.

This clonotype was seen at least ten times. The chain employs TRBV27 and TRBJ1-1; D is ambiguous. V lost 3 bases and J 2 bases, leaving 10 bases between the germline ends. Germline CDR1 reads MNHEY; CDR2 reads SMNVEV (reference sequence). This CDR3 region has 14 residues. Here the CDR3 DNA reads TGTGCCAGCAGTTTCAATGGGTTAAACACTGAAGCTTTCTTT. Its translation is CASSFNGLNTEAFF.

This clonotype was counted ten times or more. The CDR3 here is CASSYLRTGLPFF. In nucleotides, the CDR3 is TGTGCCAGCAGTTACCTTCGGACAGGGCTACCTTTCTTT. The chain combines TRBV6-5 with TRBJ1-1; 8 bases are shared with TRBD1. Germline CDR1 and CDR2: MNHEY and SVGAGI. V lost 2 bases to trimming and J lost 12 bases; unmatched junction nucleotides: 8. The CDR3 is made up of 13 amino acids.

In its sample, this clonotype was seen many times. The rearrangement links TRBV6-5 to TRBJ2-2; 11 bases map to TRBD2. The CDR3 has 14 residues. The V segment lost 5 bases and the J segment 5 bases; nucleotides outside the gene matches: 1. From germline, CDR1 is MNHEY and CDR2 SVGAGI. CDR3: CASSASGGTGELFF. In nucleotides, the CDR3 is TGTGCCAGCAGTGCTAGCGGGGGGACCGGGGAGCTGTTTTTT.

This clonotype came up many times. This chain joins TRBV20-1 and TRBJ1-5; 7 bases are a match to TRBD1. Germline V gene sequence: CDR1 DFQATT, CDR2 SNEGSKA (reference sequence). This CDR3 is 16 amino acids long. V was pared by 1 base and J by 6 bases, with 12 bases of the junction left unmatched. CDR3 nucleotides: TGCAGTGCTAGAGGGTTCAGAGGGGGCGCGGGTCAGCCCCAGCATTTT. It codes for CSARGFRGGAGQPQHF.

This clonotype was seen at least ten times. V and J are TRBV20-1 and TRBJ1-5, with no clear D. The CDR3 consists of 13 residues. V was cut by 6 bases and J by 2 bases, with 11 bases left in between. Germline lookup yields CDR1 DFQATT and CDR2 SNEGSKA (reference sequence). CDR3 residues: CSAARVGNQPQHF. CDR3 in DNA: TGCAGTGCCGCAAGAGTTGGCAATCAGCCCCAGCATTTT.

This clonotype occurred many times. The gene calls are TRBV12-3 or TRBV12-4 and TRBJ2-4, with D uncertain. V gave up 5 bases and J gave up 8 bases, with 10 bases separating them. The CDR3 runs to 12 residues. CDR3 nucleotide sequence: TGTGCCAGCAGTCTCGGGCCTGACATTCAGTACTTC. As protein: CASSLGPDIQYF.

The sample holds many counts of this clonotype. V usage is TRBV7-9 and J usage is TRBJ1-1; 11 positions match TRBD1. V lost 4 bases and J lost 5; bases outside the gene matches: 6. CDR1 and CDR2 from the germline V gene are SEHNR and FQNEAQ (reference sequence). The CDR3 length is 15 residues. As DNA, the CDR3 is TGTGCCAGCAGCTCTCGGACAGGGGGCCTAACTGAAGCTTTCTTT. It yields the protein CASSSRTGGLTEAFF.

This clonotype was picked up many times. For the CDR3, the DNA is TGTGCCAGCAGCTTTGGACAGGGCATGGCTAACTATGGCTACACCTTC. Its protein product is CASSFGQGMANYGYTF. This chain uses TRBV7-6 with TRBJ1-2; TRBD1 matches at 8 bases. The V segment lost 3 bases and the J segment 0 bases; nucleotides outside the gene matches: 6. The CDR3 length is 16 residues. The germline V gene encodes CDR1 SGHVS and CDR2 FNYEAQ.

This clonotype was counted ten times or more. CDR3 nucleotides: TGTGCCTGGAATGGGGTGGGCGAGCAGTACTTC. Amino acids: CAWNGVGEQYF. The V and J genes are TRBV30 and TRBJ2-7; no clear D gene. Per the germline V gene, CDR1 is GTSNPN and CDR2 is SVGIG (reference sequence). V lost 4 bases and J 6 bases, leaving 10 bases between the germline ends. There are 11 residues in the CDR3.